Sequencing of this T cell receptor beta chain was carried out in a study of tumor-infiltrating lymphocytes in primary liver carcinoma. Study-wide context: Tumor stage was T1-T3 N0M0, and tumor size was 4.2 to 10 cm across. The study's findings and limits: Owing to bulk unsorted samples, no comparison was made between CD4+ and CD8+ repertoires. Tumor top-250-clone fraction significantly exceeded that of blood (p = 0.039). Relative to tumor region pairs, the tumor-adjacent and tumor-blood pairs showed overlap that was lower.

Starting material of about 0.45 ug total RNA yielded TCR beta cDNA via a constant-region primer. Library construction for TCR beta comprised three nested multiplex PCR rounds performed with slightly modified ARM-PCR. Each CDR3 protein is one row after TCRdb ran MiXCR on the multiplex PCR reads. The table records approximately 300,000 distinct CDR3 sequences, less than 75% of them present only once. This clonotype has only one observation. Its antigen is as yet unknown. Just one base apart from a much larger clone, this may be a read error. Out of unsorted whole blood came the blood RNA, and germline DNA was extracted as well. The sample consisted of peripheral blood. The receptor's source is a man aged 35-49 years with primary liver carcinoma and hepatitis B virus infection.

CDR3 coding DNA: TGTGCCAGCAGGCTGACGGCGGGGGGCTACGTGCAGTACTTC. Translation: CASRLTAGGYVQYF. The chain links TRBV6-5 to TRBJ2-7; TRBD2 matches 8 bases. CDR1 and CDR2 (germline): MNHEY, SVGAGI. The CDR3 loop spans 14 amino acids.